The 21 T cell receptor beta chains presented below share a single source sample, sequenced in a study of cytomegalovirus exposure and HLA in healthy donors. Libraries were prepared by immunoSEQ multiplex PCR; TCRdb keeps only in-frame clonotypes and omits some of them. Among 130,000 to 150,000 clones listed, approximately 84% were seen once. The sequenced sample consisted of PBMCs. Every receptor here comes from a woman in her twenties or thirties in good health and CMV-seronegative.

V and J are TRBV4-1 and TRBJ2-7; TRBD2 matches at 13 bases. Germline CDR1 and CDR2: MGHRA and YSYEKL. The CDR3 loop spans 18 amino acids. The V and J ends lost 1 base and 4 bases, in that order; junction bases with no gene match: 10. The CDR3 is CASSQAPTSGGTPYEQYF. CDR3 in DNA: TGCGCCAGCAGCCAAGCGCCGACTAGCGGGGGGACCCCTTACGAGCAGTACTTC.

The sample holds one count of this clone. The chain has TRBV13 and TRBJ1-5, with a possible D match to TRBD1 (6 bases). This CDR3 has 13 residues. The germline V gene encodes CDR1 PRHDT and CDR2 FYEKMQ (reference sequence). V shed 9 bases and J shed 6 bases, with 15 bases lying between them. CDR3 loop: CASKGGAAQPQHF. The CDR3, as DNA: TGTGCCAGTAAGGGGGGGGCGGCTCAGCCCCAGCATTTT.

This chain connects TRBV6-5 to TRBJ1-1, with a weak D call TRBD1 (5 bases). The V end lost 0 bases, the J end lost 8 bases, and 10 bases lay between the germline ends. The CDR3 loop spans 13 amino acids. Germline V CDR1 and CDR2: MNHEY, SVGAGI. CDR3 loop: CASSYSSGAEAFF. Here the CDR3 DNA reads TGTGCCAGCAGTTACTCGAGTGGGGCCGAAGCTTTCTTT.

V gene TRBV19 combines with J gene TRBJ2-3, with D maybe TRBD1 (6 bases). Per germline, CDR1 LNHDA and CDR2 SQIVND (reference sequence). The CDR3 covers 15 residues. Trimming shortened V by 4 bases and J by 2 bases, and 13 bases separated the two germline ends. DNA for the CDR3: TGTGCCAGTAGTAAAAGACAGGTTTTCACAGATACGCAGTATTTT. It is translated as CASSKRQVFTDTQYF.

The chain recombines TRBV7-3 with TRBJ2-3; 9 bases fit TRBD2. The CDR3 is made up of 16 amino acids. CDR1 is SGHTA and CDR2 is FQGTGA in the germline V gene. The trim removed 5 bases at V and 6 bases at J, leaving 12 bases unmatched. The CDR3 sequence is CASSPASRGGLDTQYF. CDR3 sequence (DNA): TGTGCCAGCAGCCCCGCCTCGCGGGGGGGGCTGGATACGCAGTATTTT.

The rearrangement links TRBV7-6 to TRBJ1-2; no reliable D call. CDR3 length equals 13 residues. Germline V gene sequence: CDR1 SGHVS, CDR2 FNYEAQ. V lost 5 bases and J lost 8, with 15 bases in between. The CDR3 sequence: CASSLSDMSGYTF. CDR3 coding DNA: TGTGCCAGCAGCCTCTCTGACATGAGCGGCTACACCTTC.

A single count supports this clone. CDR3 loop: CSMRTGRIEKLFF. The CDR3, as DNA: TGCAGCATGCGGACAGGGCGGATTGAAAAACTGTTTTTT. This rearrangement joins TRBV29-1 to TRBJ1-4; 8 bases line up with TRBD1. Germline CDR1 reads SQVTM; CDR2 reads ANQGSEA. V trimming: 8 bases; J trimming: 7 bases; junction bases outside the gene matches: 9. CDR3 size: 13 residues.

The rearrangement uses TRBV5-1 and TRBJ2-7; a possible D gene is TRBD2 (5 bases). Germline lookup yields CDR1 SGHRS and CDR2 YFSETQ. The CDR3 has 12 residues. Trimming removed 4 bases from V and 2 bases from J, with 7 bases in between. The CDR3 coding sequence is TGCGCCAGCAGCCGGGAACCCTACGAGCAGTACTTC. The encoded protein is CASSREPYEQYF. Looking up the rest from reference TRBV5-1 and TRBJ2-7 gives the full variable domain: KAGVTQTPRYLIKTRGQQVTLSCSPISGHRSVSWYQQTPGQGLQFLFEYFSETQRNKGNFPGRFSGRQFSNSRSEMNVSTLELGDSALYLCASSREPYEQYFGPGTRLTVT.

The chain carries TRBV19 and TRBJ1-2; 7 nucleotides align to TRBD1. CDR3 length equals 13 residues. Germline assignment: CDR1 LNHDA and CDR2 SQIVND (reference sequence). V was clipped by 0 bases and J by 13 bases; unmatched bases: 8. CDR3 sequence (DNA): TGTGCCAGTAGTATAGACCCCACAGGGGCGCGCACCTTC. Translation gives CASSIDPTGARTF.

The V and J genes are TRBV5-6 and TRBJ2-3, with D maybe TRBD2 (6 bases). This CDR3 contains 16 residues. CDR1 is SGHDT and CDR2 is YYEEEE in the germline V gene. V was shortened by 4 bases and J by 1 base, with 16 bases between the two germline ends. The CDR3 bases are TGTGCCAGCAGCCCCTTGGGACCGGGGGGCACAGATACGCAGTATTTT. It translates to CASSPLGPGGTDTQYF. The full variable domain, in which reference TRBV5-6 and TRBJ2-3 provide the parts outside the CDR3, is DAGVTQSPTHLIKTRGQQVTLRCSPKSGHDTVSWYQQALGQGPQFIFQYYEEEERQRGNFPDRFSGHQFPNYSSELNVNALLLGDSALYLCASSPLGPGGTDTQYFGPGTRLTVL.

The V and J genes are TRBV5-1 and TRBJ1-1; D is perhaps TRBD1 (5 bases). Germline V gene lookup returns CDR1 SGHRS and CDR2 YFSETQ. Trimming shortened V by 1 base and J by 3 bases, and 7 bases separated the two germline ends. The CDR3 has 13 amino acids. This chain's CDR3 is CASSLRGDTEAFF. The DNA of the CDR3 is TGCGCCAGCAGCTTGCGGGGGGACACTGAAGCTTTCTTT.

The genes are TRBV2 and TRBJ2-7; 8 bases line up with TRBD1. CDR1 and CDR2 (germline): SNHLY, FYNNEI. The CDR3 loop spans 12 amino acids. The trim removed 11 bases at V and 4 bases at J, leaving 7 bases unmatched. This chain's CDR3 is CAGWTGRYEQYF. DNA for the CDR3: TGTGCCGGCTGGACAGGGCGATACGAGCAGTACTTC.

The CDR3 reads CASSQGQGNQPQHF. Here the CDR3 DNA reads TGTGCCAGCAGCCAGGGACAGGGTAATCAGCCCCAGCATTTT. This sequence joins TRBV7-2 and TRBJ1-5, with 9 bases fitting TRBD1. This CDR3 is built from 14 residues. Germline values: CDR1 SGHTA, CDR2 FQGNSA. Trimming at V came to 5 bases and at J to 4 bases, leaving 3 bases not matched to a gene.

The chain couples TRBV19 to TRBJ1-5; D is unresolved. Looked up from germline, CDR1 is LNHDA and CDR2 is SQIVND (reference sequence). The V end was cut by 3 bases, the J end by 0 bases, with 12 bases between. This CDR3 contains 16 residues. The CDR3 DNA reads TGTGCCAGTAGTATGGGGAGGGCAATTAGCAATCAGCCCCAGCATTTT. Its translation: CASSMGRAISNQPQHF.

This chain joins TRBV4-3 and TRBJ2-3; D unresolved. The CDR3 runs to 16 residues. V was clipped by 1 base and J by 5 bases, with 16 bases between them. CDR1 and CDR2 from the germline V gene are LGHNA and YSLEER. The CDR3 nucleotides are TGCGCCAGCAGCCAAGGGCTCGAAATTGTTTTAGATACGCAGTATTTT. This gives the protein CASSQGLEIVLDTQYF.

The chain joins TRBV19 to TRBJ1-2, with TRBD1 matching over 8 bases. Germline V lookup: CDR1 LNHDA, CDR2 SQIVND (reference sequence). V shed 6 bases, J shed 5 bases, and the junction held 11 bases outside the gene matches. The CDR3 has 15 amino acids. The CDR3 nucleotides read TGTGCCAGTAGGAGAACAGGGGGAGGAGGGTATGGCTACACCTTC. Its translation: CASRRTGGGGYGYTF.

The gene calls are TRBV2 and TRBJ1-2; D uncertain. The CDR3 totals 15 residues. V was pared by 5 bases and J by 2 bases, with 15 bases between. Germline assignment: CDR1 SNHLY and CDR2 FYNNEI. Here the CDR3 DNA reads TGTGCCAGCAGTCTCTACCTGAGTCTAAACTATGGCTACACCTTC. Translating it yields CASSLYLSLNYGYTF.

This clone was counted only a few times. This sequence joins TRBV6-1 and TRBJ2-7; weak D call: TRBD2 (6 bases). Trimming pared 6 bases from V and 2 bases from J, leaving 17 bases between. The CDR3 spans 15 residues. Germline V gives CDR1 MNHNS, CDR2 SASEGT. CDR3 in DNA: TGTGCCAGCAGCTTACAGGAGGGTCCCGCCTACGAGCAGTACTTC. It specifies CASSLQEGPAYEQYF.

The chain employs TRBV11-2 and TRBJ2-3; D may be TRBD2 (6 bases). The CDR3 is made up of 17 amino acids. Trimming removed 4 bases at V and 2 bases at J, with 19 bases between. Germline values: CDR1 SGHAT, CDR2 FQNNGV. The CDR3 coding sequence is TGTGCCAGCAGCTCCCCTCTTCGCGGGGCTTCCACAGATACGCAGTATTTT. It specifies CASSSPLRGASTDTQYF.

This chain joins TRBV18 and TRBJ1-6, with TRBD1 matching 7 bases. The CDR3 runs 15 residues. J lost 9 bases, V lost 2 bases, and 7 bases had no gene match. Looked up from germline, CDR1 is KGHSH and CDR2 is LQKENI. The CDR3 sequence is CASSPLEGAGSPLHF. Written as DNA, the CDR3 is TGTGCCAGCTCACCATTGGAGGGGGCAGGTTCACCCCTCCACTTT.

The rearrangement uses TRBV19 and TRBJ1-5; TRBD1 aligns across 9 bases. After removal of 6 bases from V and 3 bases from J, the junction contained 6 bases not matched to a gene. The CDR3 runs 15 residues. Germline-derived CDR1 and CDR2 are LNHDA and SQIVND (reference sequence). The CDR3 nucleotides are TGTGCCAGTAGGACTGACAGGGGGGTCAATCAGCCCCAGCATTTT. This codes for CASRTDRGVNQPQHF.